The clone carrying this T cell receptor beta chain has a handful of counts. Its matching antigen is unknown. The library was made from cDNA and included unique molecular identifiers. TCRdb reprocessed the PCR reads via MiXCR and lists one record per CDR3 protein. The sample lists hundreds of thousands of distinct CDR3 sequences; around 44% were seen once. Germline CDR1 and CDR2: MNHEY and SMNVEV (reference sequence). The CDR3 runs to 16 residues. V gave up 2 bases and J gave up 5 bases, with 19 bases separating them. The sample is drawn from a study of post-analysis software for immune sequencing data. Study-wide background: Included among the disease courses, which were recorded for the cohort, were relapsing-remitting, secondary progressive and progressive-relapsing multiple sclerosis.

Study-wide results and caveats: Under F measure analysis, samples from one preparation batch co-clustered strongly. There was significantly lower normalized Chao1 diversity in multiple sclerosis patients than in controls. Relative to controls, patients had 4 or 5 TRBV segments at higher frequency, with TRBV5-6, TRBV5-1 and TRBV20-1 among these.

The chain links TRBV27 to TRBJ2-7, with D tentatively TRBD2 (6 bases). This TCR was sampled from a girl under 18 with multiple sclerosis. Sequenced sample: blood. CDR3 in amino acids: CASSLRKSGPEDEQYF. For the CDR3, the DNA is TGTGCCAGCAGTTTACGAAAGAGCGGGCCAGAGGACGAGCAGTACTTC.